Listed below are T cell receptor beta chains from one sample, sequenced in a study of blood T cell repertoires in COVID-19. Clones were read by immunoSEQ multiplex PCR, and TCRdb kept only the in-frame ones, dropping some. The sample yields 60,000 to 85,000 clones, approximately 80% seen once. Sequenced material: peripheral blood. The origin of the receptors is an elderly man with acute or convalescent COVID-19. CDR3s include the opening cysteine and the closing phenylalanine or tryptophan.

v_call	j_call	cdr3_aa
TRBV19	TRBJ1-1	CASRTTGSKSEAFF
TRBV11-3	TRBJ2-2	CASSLTSGRTGELFF
TRBV28	TRBJ1-5	CASEELTGERQPQHF
TRBV5-1	TRBJ1-1	CASSLATGGTEAFF
TRBV6-6	TRBJ2-1	CASSNGRASYNEQFF
TRBV9	TRBJ2-1	CASSPSQGDYNEQFF
TRBV25-1	TRBJ1-1	CASSETVGQLNTEAFF
TRBV14	TRBJ1-1	CASSVNSHGTNTEAFF
TRBV27	TRBJ2-6	CASSFGRSSGANVLTF
TRBV21-1	TRBJ2-6	CASSKVQTSISGANVLTF
TRBV28	TRBJ1-2	CASSLGGARNYGYTF
TRBV11-2	TRBJ2-3	CASSLDPRLAGGTDTQYF
TRBV11-2	TRBJ2-7	CASSLDWRGMSEQYF
TRBV6-5	TRBJ2-3	CASGNSGGGTDTQYF
TRBV5-6	TRBJ2-7	CASSATGTGNSYEQYF
TRBV6-5	TRBJ2-3	CASSYEGTAQYF
TRBV15	TRBJ2-7	CATSVGFYEQYF
TRBV29-1	TRBJ2-1	CSVEPGQGNEQFF
TRBV18	TRBJ1-1	CASSPPAGANTEAFF
TRBV6-5	TRBJ1-2	CASSGSGSASRGYTF
TRBV18	TRBJ1-2	CASSPVLGQDYGYTF
TRBV2	TRBJ2-3	CASSEGAGGPHTLDTQYF
TRBV28	TRBJ2-5	CASSSWTGFGRETQYF
TRBV3-1/TRBV3-2	TRBJ1-2	CASSQLSGALVYGYTF
TRBV11-3	TRBJ2-2	CASSSRTGGTGELFF
TRBV28	TRBJ1-3	CASSMTGTGNTIYF
TRBV3-1/TRBV3-2	TRBJ1-2	CASSHEGGAGYGYTF
TRBV11-3	TRBJ1-3	CASSLNSQTGNTIYF
TRBV6-5	TRBJ2-3	CASSYSAGPYTDTQYF
TRBV5-5	TRBJ2-7	CASSFQAGGSYEQYF
TRBV4-1	TRBJ2-5	CASSQDWISGGAGLRETQYF
TRBV6-6	TRBJ1-6	CASSPTKGRNSPLHF
TRBV18	TRBJ1-5	CASSPTGEDQPQHF
TRBV12-3/TRBV12-4	TRBJ1-1	CASSFVLGGKAFF
TRBV6-2/TRBV6-3	TRBJ2-3	CASSYGGGSLRTDTQYF
TRBV28	TRBJ1-2	CASSLPSGTGGGYTF
TRBV28	TRBJ1-2	CASSLWGPKPGHHNYGYTF
TRBV3-1/TRBV3-2	TRBJ1-2	CASSQSRSGYTF
TRBV19	TRBJ2-3	CASAGTSGLTDTQYF
TRBV7-2	TRBJ1-6	CASSSSGQKNSPLHF
TRBV5-1	TRBJ2-5	CASSGVQETQYF
TRBV7-9	TRBJ2-7	CASSSRTGAYEQYF
TRBV28	TRBJ1-4	CASRGTGIEKLFF
TRBV6-5	TRBJ2-1	CASSPSHRSQNEQFF
TRBV19	TRBJ1-1	CASSLRQSNTEAFF
TRBV19	TRBJ2-3	CASSIVAGGTDTQYF
TRBV12-5	TRBJ1-3	CASGWVPRAGNTIYF
TRBV7-9	TRBJ1-4	CASSLRRTGESEKLFF
TRBV28	TRBJ2-5	CASRPYGVGAFQETQYF
TRBV7-2	TRBJ2-5	CASSPAKNRVRQETQYF
TRBV18	TRBJ2-2	CASSPGQNTGELFF
TRBV7-3	TRBJ2-1	CASSDWPGGTSLYNEQFF
TRBV7-2	TRBJ1-1	CASSFKAETEAFF
TRBV6-6	TRBJ2-4	CASSYPGFGSIQYF
TRBV7-9	TRBJ1-1	CASSLAAYTEAFF
TRBV24-1	TRBJ2-3	CATSRDTDTNTQYF
TRBV19	TRBJ1-5	CASSWSGNQPQHF
TRBV27	TRBJ2-1	CASSLQGAHQFF
TRBV6-1	TRBJ1-2	CASSEVGTNGYTF
TRBV7-2	TRBJ1-3	CASSLAGAGNTIYF